This entry describes one T cell receptor beta chain. Its antigen remains undetermined. Nothing much larger sits one base from this clone, and base qualities are not available. In Seattle, one collaborating source enrolled patients while the infection was active and tracked those patients longitudinally over the course of disease. Each collaborating institution followed its own protocols to collect whole blood in K2EDTA tubes. For TCRbeta analysis, collaborators shipped samples as frozen whole blood, isolated PBMCs, or DNA extracted from either of those sample types. The data were obtained in a study of blood T cell repertoires in COVID-19 (dated by TCRdb to 2018 to 2020). General notes on the study: Samples from collaborators originated in the United States, Italy and Spain and spanned both the acute and convalescent phases of COVID-19. The repertoires were released in a freely available public database intended as a resource for research on the immune response to SARS-CoV-2. The samples were drawn from two sources: the first 160 participants of the ongoing ImmuneRACE study, and 950 to 1,500 subjects contributed by 6 global collaborators. The dataset comprised deeply sampled blood TCRbeta repertoires from subjects exposed to, actively infected with, or recovered from COVID-19. The sample metadata nearly always contained a de-identified subject ID, COVID-19 status, age in years and sex. The material from the prospective study consisted of cDNA or gDNA derived from T cells, B-cell-depleted T cells, or PBMCs. HLA class I and class II types, where available, came from metadata supplied by the sample provider rather than from assay-based typing.

TCRbeta CDR3 regions were amplified from genomic DNA by means of the immunoSEQ Assay, a bias-controlled multiplex PCR. The authors' pipeline ran thus. The number of nucleated cells in each sample was estimated from the amplification of reference gene primers within the assay. Sequence reads were collapsed and filtered to measure the absolute abundance of every unique TCRbeta CDR3 rearrangement. For each sample, productive Simpson clonality was calculated as the square root of Simpson's diversity index over productive rearrangements. Drawn from immuneACCESS, this table holds only the in-frame rearrangements with V and J called that TCRdb kept. Clones are partly lost; checked studies trace under half to an unresolved V gene and leave the rest unexplained. V and J calls and clone size follow that table, whereas D and trimming were derived from the DNA. The sample table records 410,000 or so clones; around 89% of these occur just once. In total, the top ten clones hold about 1.4% of the sample.

Results the study describes overall, beyond this receptor: The amount of clinical and demographic metadata varied by source and participant and was provided uncurated.

The sequence was obtained from a woman between 40 and 55 years old with COVID-19, enrolled during active disease. The specimen was peripheral blood.

The DNA sequence reads TGTGCCAGCAGCCCTCCGGGACAGGCATCCTACGAGCAGTACTTC. Its translation is CASSPPGQASYEQYF. The rearrangement joined TRBV28 to TRBJ2-7; TRBD1 lines up with 8 middle nucleotides. CDR1 and CDR2 are drawn from the germline V gene: MDHEN, SYDVKM. The CDR3, from cysteine to phenylalanine, totals 15 residues. The only DNA kept is the CDR3, 45 bases in frame from the first base. Ends trimmed: V by 6 bases, J by 1 base; bases unmatched to a gene: 8.